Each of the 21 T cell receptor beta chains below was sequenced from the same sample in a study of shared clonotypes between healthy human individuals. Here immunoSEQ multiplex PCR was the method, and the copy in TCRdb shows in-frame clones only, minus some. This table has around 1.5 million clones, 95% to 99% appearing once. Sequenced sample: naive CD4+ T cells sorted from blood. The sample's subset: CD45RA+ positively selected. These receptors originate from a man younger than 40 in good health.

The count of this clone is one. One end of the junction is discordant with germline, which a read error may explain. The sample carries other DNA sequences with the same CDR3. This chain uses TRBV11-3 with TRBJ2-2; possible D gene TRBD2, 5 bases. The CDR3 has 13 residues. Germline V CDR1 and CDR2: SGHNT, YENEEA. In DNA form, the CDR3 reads TGTGCCAGCAGCTTAGGCCACACCGGGGAGTTGTTTTTT. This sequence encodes CASSLGHTGELFF.

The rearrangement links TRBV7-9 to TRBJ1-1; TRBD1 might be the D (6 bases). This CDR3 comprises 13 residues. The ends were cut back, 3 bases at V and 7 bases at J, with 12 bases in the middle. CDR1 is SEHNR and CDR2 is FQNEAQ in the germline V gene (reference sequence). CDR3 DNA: TGTGCCAGCAGCTTGATGGGGACACATGAAGCTTTCTTT. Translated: CASSLMGTHEAFF. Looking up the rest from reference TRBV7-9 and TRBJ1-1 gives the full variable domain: DTGVSQNPRHKITKRGQNVTFRCDPISEHNRLYWYRQTLGQGPEFLTYFQNEAQLEKSRLLSDRFSAERPKGSFSTLEIQRTEQGDSAMYLCASSLMGTHEAFFGQGTRLTVV.

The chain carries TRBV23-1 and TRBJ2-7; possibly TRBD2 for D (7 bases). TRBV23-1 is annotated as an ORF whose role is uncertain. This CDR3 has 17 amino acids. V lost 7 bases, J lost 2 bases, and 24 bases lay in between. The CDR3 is CASNPCPRGRAAYEQYF. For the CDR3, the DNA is TGCGCCAGCAACCCTTGTCCGAGGGGGAGGGCCGCCTACGAGCAGTACTTC.

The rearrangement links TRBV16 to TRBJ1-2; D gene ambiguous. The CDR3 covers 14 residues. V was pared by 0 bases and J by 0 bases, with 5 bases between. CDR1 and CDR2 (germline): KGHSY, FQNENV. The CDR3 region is CASSQSAANYGYTF. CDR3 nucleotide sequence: TGTGCCAGCAGCCAATCGGCAGCTAACTATGGCTACACCTTC. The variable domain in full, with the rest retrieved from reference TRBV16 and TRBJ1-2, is GEEVAQTPKHLVRGEGQKAKLYCAPIKGHSYVFWYQQVLKNEFKFLISFQNENVFDETGMPKERFSAKCLPNSPCSLEIQATKLEDSAVYFCASSQSAANYGYTFGSGTRLTVV.

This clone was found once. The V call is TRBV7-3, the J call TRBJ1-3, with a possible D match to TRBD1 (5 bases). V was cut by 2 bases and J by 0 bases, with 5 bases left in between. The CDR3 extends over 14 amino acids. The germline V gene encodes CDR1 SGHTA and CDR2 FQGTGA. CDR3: CASSLGASGNTIYF. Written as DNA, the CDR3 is TGTGCCAGCAGCTTAGGGGCCTCTGGAAACACCATATATTTT.

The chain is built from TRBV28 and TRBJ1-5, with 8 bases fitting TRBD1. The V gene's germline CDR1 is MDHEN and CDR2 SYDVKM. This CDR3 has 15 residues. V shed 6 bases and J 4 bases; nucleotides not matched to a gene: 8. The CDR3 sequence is CASSYGTGANQPQHF. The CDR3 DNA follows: TGTGCCAGCAGCTACGGGACAGGAGCGAATCAGCCCCAGCATTTT.

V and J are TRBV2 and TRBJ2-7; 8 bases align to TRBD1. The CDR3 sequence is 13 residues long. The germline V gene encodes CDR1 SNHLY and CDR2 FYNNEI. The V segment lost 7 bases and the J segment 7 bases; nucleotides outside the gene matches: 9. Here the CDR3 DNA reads TGTGCCAGCAAGCCAGGGGGCCCTAGAGAGCAGTACTTC. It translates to CASKPGGPREQYF.

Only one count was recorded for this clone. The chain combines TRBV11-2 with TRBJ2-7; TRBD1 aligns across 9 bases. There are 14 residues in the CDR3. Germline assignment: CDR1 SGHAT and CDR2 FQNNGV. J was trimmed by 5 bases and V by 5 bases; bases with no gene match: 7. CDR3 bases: TGTGCCAGCAGCCGGGACAGGGTAAAAGACGAGCAGTACTTC. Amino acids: CASSRDRVKDEQYF.

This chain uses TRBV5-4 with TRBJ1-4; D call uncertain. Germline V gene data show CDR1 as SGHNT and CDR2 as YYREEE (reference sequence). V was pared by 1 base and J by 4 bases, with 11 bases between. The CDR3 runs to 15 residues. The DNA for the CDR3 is TGTGCCAGCAGCTTGAGGGCAGGAGATAATGAAAAACTGTTTTTT. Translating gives CASSLRAGDNEKLFF.

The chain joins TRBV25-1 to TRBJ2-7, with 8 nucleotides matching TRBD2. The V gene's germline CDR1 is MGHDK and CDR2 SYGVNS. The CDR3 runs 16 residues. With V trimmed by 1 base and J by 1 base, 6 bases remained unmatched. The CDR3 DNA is TGTGCCAGCAGTGAATCCGGGAGCGGGAGATCCTACGAGCAGTACTTC. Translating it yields CASSESGSGRSYEQYF.

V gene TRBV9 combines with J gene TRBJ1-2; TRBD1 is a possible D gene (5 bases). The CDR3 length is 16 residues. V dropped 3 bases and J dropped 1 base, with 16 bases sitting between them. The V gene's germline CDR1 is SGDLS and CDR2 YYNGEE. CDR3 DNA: TGTGCCAGCAGCGCCCGAGGGGAGACCGGTAACTATGGCTACACCTTC. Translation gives CASSARGETGNYGYTF.

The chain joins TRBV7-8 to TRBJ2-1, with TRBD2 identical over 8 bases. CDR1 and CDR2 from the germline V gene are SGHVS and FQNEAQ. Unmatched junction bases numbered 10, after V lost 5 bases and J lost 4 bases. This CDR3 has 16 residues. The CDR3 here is CASSLPSGSPYNEQFF. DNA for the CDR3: TGTGCCAGCAGCCTCCCAAGCGGGAGTCCTTACAATGAGCAGTTCTTC.

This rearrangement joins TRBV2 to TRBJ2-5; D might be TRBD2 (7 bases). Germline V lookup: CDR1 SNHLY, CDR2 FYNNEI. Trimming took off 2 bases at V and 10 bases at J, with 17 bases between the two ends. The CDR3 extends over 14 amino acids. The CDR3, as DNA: TGTGCCAGCAGTGAAAGGGGGGGGCAGATTGTCCAGTACTTC. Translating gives CASSERGGQIVQYF.

CDR3 residues: CASRLTGANVLTF. CDR3 bases: TGTGCCAGCAGGCTAACTGGGGCCAACGTCCTGACTTTC. J is TRBJ2-6 and V is TRBV27; unclear D gene. Germline V gene sequence: CDR1 MNHEY, CDR2 SMNVEV (reference sequence). This CDR3 spans 13 amino acids. V dropped 6 bases and J dropped 2 bases, with 5 bases sitting between them.

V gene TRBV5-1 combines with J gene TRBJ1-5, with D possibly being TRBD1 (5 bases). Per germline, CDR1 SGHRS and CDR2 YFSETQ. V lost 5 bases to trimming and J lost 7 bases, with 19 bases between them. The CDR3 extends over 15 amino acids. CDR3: CASSPNWGSGQPQHF. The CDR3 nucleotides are TGCGCCAGCAGTCCGAACTGGGGGAGTGGGCAGCCCCAGCATTTT.

CDR3 coding DNA: TGTGCCAGTCGATTCGGACTAGCGGGATACGAGCAGTACTTC. It encodes CASRFGLAGYEQYF. This chain links TRBV6-5 with TRBJ2-7; 12 nucleotides match TRBD2. J lost 4 bases, V lost 9 bases, and 7 bases had no gene match. CDR3 length: 14 amino acids. Germline V gives CDR1 MNHEY, CDR2 SVGAGI.

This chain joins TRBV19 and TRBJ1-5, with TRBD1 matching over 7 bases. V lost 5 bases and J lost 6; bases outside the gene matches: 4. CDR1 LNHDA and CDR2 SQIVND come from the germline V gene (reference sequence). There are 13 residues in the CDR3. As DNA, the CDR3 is TGTGCCAGTAGTGCAAACAGGGGTCAGCCCCAGCATTTT. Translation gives CASSANRGQPQHF. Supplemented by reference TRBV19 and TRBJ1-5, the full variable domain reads DGGITQSPKYLFRKEGQNVTLSCEQNLNHDAMYWYRQDPGQGLRLIYYSQIVNDFQKGDIAEGYSVSREKKESFPLTVTSAQKNPTAFYLCASSANRGQPQHFGDGTRLSIL.

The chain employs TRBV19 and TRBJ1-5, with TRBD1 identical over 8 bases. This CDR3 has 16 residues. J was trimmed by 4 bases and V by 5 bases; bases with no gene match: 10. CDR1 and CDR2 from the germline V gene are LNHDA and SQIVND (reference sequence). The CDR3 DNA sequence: TGTGCCAGTAGTGCCCCCGACAGGGGCGGTAATCAGCCCCAGCATTTT. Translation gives CASSAPDRGGNQPQHF.

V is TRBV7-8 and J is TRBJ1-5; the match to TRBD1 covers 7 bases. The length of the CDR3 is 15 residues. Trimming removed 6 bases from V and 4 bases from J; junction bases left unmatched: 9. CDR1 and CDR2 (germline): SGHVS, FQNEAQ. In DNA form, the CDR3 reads TGTGCCAGCAGTGTCCGACAGGGCCTTAATCAGCCCCAGCATTTT. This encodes CASSVRQGLNQPQHF.

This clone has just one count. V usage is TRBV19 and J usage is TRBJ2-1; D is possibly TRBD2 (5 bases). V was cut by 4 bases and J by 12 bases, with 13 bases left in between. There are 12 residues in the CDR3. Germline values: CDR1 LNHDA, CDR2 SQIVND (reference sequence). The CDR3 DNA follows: TGTGCCAGTAGTACGAGGGATTATGGGCAGTTCTTC. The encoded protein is CASSTRDYGQFF.

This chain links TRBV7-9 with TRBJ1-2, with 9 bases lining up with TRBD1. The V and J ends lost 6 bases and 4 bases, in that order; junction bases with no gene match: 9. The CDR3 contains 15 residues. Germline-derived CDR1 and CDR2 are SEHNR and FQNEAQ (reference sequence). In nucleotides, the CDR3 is TGTGCCAGCAGTACTACAGGGGGCGAGGGCTATGGCTACACCTTC. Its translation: CASSTTGGEGYGYTF.